This is a list of T cell receptor beta chains from one sample in a study of beta chain features in type 1 diabetes. The protocol was immunoSEQ multiplex PCR, while the TCRdb copy is restricted to in-frame clones and leaves out a portion. The repertoire holds around 70,000 clones, with nearly 50% as singletons. Sequenced input: central memory CD4+ T cells from blood. The receptors come from a man in his thirties or forties with type 1 diabetes. Each CDR3 is given with its conserved first and last residue. D genes are given only for firm matches. Not every row has a clone size; where given, it reads once, few, many or a size class.

TRBJ1-2,few,NA,TRBV29-1,TGCAGCGTTGACCAACAGGGCCGGGGCTACACCTTC,CSVDQQGRGYTF
TRBJ2-1,few,TRBD2,TRBV5-1,TGCGCCAGCAGACCCGCGGGAGGGGACGGTTACAATGAGCAGTTCTTC,CASRPAGGDGYNEQFF
TRBJ1-3,few,NA,TRBV21-1,TGTGCCAGCAGCAAAAGGGGACATCGCTCTGGAAACACCATATATTTT,CASSKRGHRSGNTIYF
TRBJ2-1,NA,NA,TRBV5-1,TGCGCCAGCAGCTTGGGTGGGGAGTATTACAATGAGCAGTTCTTC,CASSLGGEYYNEQFF
TRBJ2-2,NA,TRBD2,TRBV9,TGTGCCAGCAGCGTCCGGGGGGGCAAGACCGGGGAGCTGTTTTTT,CASSVRGGKTGELFF
TRBJ1-1,NA,NA,TRBV5-1,TGCGCCAGCAGCCCTCCCGGGACTGAAGCTTTCTTT,CASSPPGTEAFF
TRBJ2-7,NA,TRBD2,TRBV6-5,TGTGCCAGCAGTTACTCCCTGGGAGGGATGGACTACGAGCAGTACTTC,CASSYSLGGMDYEQYF
TRBJ1-1,few,TRBD1,TRBV7-9,TGTGCCAGCAGCGAGGGGGCTTCGTACACTGAAGCTTTCTTT,CASSEGASYTEAFF
TRBJ1-2,few,NA,TRBV6-5,TGTGCCAGCAGTTACGACCTCACCGCCGACAGCTATGGCTACACCTTC,CASSYDLTADSYGYTF
TRBJ1-4,NA,NA,TRBV2,TGTGCCAGCAGTGACCCCGGAGGGGTCAGCGAAAAACTGTTTTTT,CASSDPGGVSEKLFF
TRBJ2-7,NA,NA,TRBV5-7,TGTGCCAGCAGCTTGTTAACCTGGGGGCAAGACGAGCAGTACTTC,CASSLLTWGQDEQYF
TRBJ2-1,NA,TRBD2,TRBV2,TGTGCCAGCAGTGGGTCTAGCGGGAGGGATGAGCAGTTCTTC,CASSGSSGRDEQFF
TRBJ2-5,NA,NA,TRBV7-2,TGTGCCAGCAGCTTAGAGGGGCGTCCTCAAGAGACCCAGTACTTC,CASSLEGRPQETQYF
TRBJ2-5,NA,NA,TRBV4-1,TGCGCCAGCAGCCAACTGACTGCAGAGACCCAGTACTTC,CASSQLTAETQYF
TRBJ2-5,NA,TRBD2,TRBV5-1,TGCGCCAGCAGCCCGGGGGGGGGCCTACAGGGAGGCGAGACCCAGTACTTC,CASSPGGGLQGGETQYF
TRBJ2-4,NA,NA,TRBV19,TGTGCCAGTAGCTCCTCCGGGAGCCTAGCCAAAAACATTCAGTACTTC,CASSSSGSLAKNIQYF
TRBJ2-1,NA,TRBD2,TRBV16,TGTGCCAGCAGCCAAATAGCGGGGGGTCACAATGAGCAGTTCTTC,CASSQIAGGHNEQFF
TRBJ2-3,NA,NA,TRBV9,TGTGCCAGCAGCGTAAGCCCCCGTCCGACAGATACGCAGTATTTT,CASSVSPRPTDTQYF
TRBJ2-5,NA,TRBD1,TRBV5-1,TGCGCCAGCAGCTCTTCGACAGGGGGCAAAGAGACCCAGTACTTC,CASSSSTGGKETQYF
TRBJ2-3,many,TRBD1,TRBV11-2,TGTGCCAGCAGCTTAGGTCTGGTTAGGGGGCGAGATACGCAGTATTTT,CASSLGLVRGRDTQYF
TRBJ2-1,NA,TRBD1,TRBV7-7,TGTGCTAGCAGCTTTGGGGGACAGGGGTACAATGAGCAGTTCTTC,CASSFGGQGYNEQFF
TRBJ2-7,NA,TRBD1,TRBV6-1,TGTGCCAGCAGTAGACAGGGAAACTACGAGCAGTACTTC,CASSRQGNYEQYF
TRBJ2-1,few,TRBD1,TRBV13,TGTGCCAGCAGCCGGACAGGGCCCCTGAGGGGTGAGCAGTTCTTC,CASSRTGPLRGEQFF
TRBJ2-1,few,NA,TRBV19,TGTGCCAGTAGCTTAGAAACAGGTACTAAGTTCTTC,CASSLETGTKFF